The 5 T cell receptor beta chains presented below share a single source sample, sequenced in a study of blood T cell repertoires in COVID-19. The protocol was immunoSEQ multiplex PCR, while the TCRdb copy is restricted to in-frame clones and leaves out a portion. Here the sample spans 25,000 to 30,000 clones, over 75% being singletons. Input material: peripheral blood. Source of these receptors: a man between 65 and 85 years old with active COVID-19.

This clone was seen once. The chain joins TRBV19 to TRBJ1-5; the D gene is possibly TRBD1 (6 bases). Germline V gene lookup returns CDR1 LNHDA and CDR2 SQIVND (reference sequence). The CDR3 covers 16 residues. Trimming shortened V by 1 base and J by 5 bases, and 15 bases separated the two germline ends. The CDR3 sequence is CASSIAPNRAHQPQHF. CDR3 DNA sequence: TGTGCCAGTAGTATAGCTCCGAACAGGGCCCATCAGCCCCAGCATTTT.

This chain connects TRBV7-2 to TRBJ2-5; D might be TRBD1 (5 bases). This CDR3 contains 13 residues. V was cut by 4 bases and J by 5 bases, with 11 bases left in between. CDR1 is SGHTA and CDR2 is FQGNSA in the germline V gene. The CDR3 DNA sequence: TGTGCCAGCAGCTGGGCAGGGCCGGAGACCCAGTACTTC. Amino acids: CASSWAGPETQYF.

This clone was counted between two and nine times. V usage is TRBV2 and J usage is TRBJ2-2; 12 nucleotides match TRBD2. This CDR3 has 18 residues. Germline V gene lookup returns CDR1 SNHLY and CDR2 FYNNEI. J gave up 2 bases and V 0 bases, and 4 bases lay outside the gene matches. The CDR3 loop reads CASSEAPSGGANTGELFF. For the CDR3, the DNA is TGTGCCAGCAGTGAAGCCCCTAGCGGGGGGGCCAACACCGGGGAGCTGTTTTTT.

This rearrangement joins TRBV2 to TRBJ1-1; tentative D call: TRBD1 (6 bases). V was cut by 7 bases and J by 4 bases, with 13 bases left in between. The CDR3 spans 13 residues. Germline CDR1 reads SNHLY; CDR2 reads FYNNEI. The CDR3 loop reads CASNPLTGTEAFF. In DNA, the CDR3 is TGTGCCAGCAACCCCTTGACAGGCACTGAAGCTTTCTTT.

The chain links TRBV29-1 to TRBJ2-3, with D hard to call. Germline CDR1 and CDR2: SQVTM and ANQGSEA. Between the trimmed V and J ends, which lost 2 bases and 6 bases, there was a span of 6 bases. The CDR3 has 11 amino acids. Written as DNA, the CDR3 is TGCAGCGTTGAATCCGGGGATACGCAGTATTTT. Its protein is CSVESGDTQYF.